This is a list of T cell receptor beta chains from one sample in a study of healthy donors' naive CD4 and CD8 T cells. Each CDR3 protein gets one entry after TCRdb re-called the reads with MiXCR. The sample lists some 190,000 distinct CDR3 sequences, about 76% occurring once. The specimen sequenced was naive CD4+ and CD8+ T cells sorted from blood, pooled from several donors. The receptors were sampled from a pool of human donors in good health; the sample pools cells from several healthy donors. Each CDR3 is given with its conserved first and last residue. Each record gives: J gene, V gene, D gene, CDR3 protein, CDR3 DNA. D genes are given only for firm matches.

j_call: TRBJ2-7
v_call: TRBV6-5
d_call: -
cdr3_aa: CASRTGPYEQYF
cdr3_nt: TGTGCCAGCAGGACCGGTCCCTACGAGCAGTACTTC

j_call: TRBJ1-6
v_call: TRBV18
d_call: TRBD1
cdr3_aa: CASSLAGQTNSPLHF
cdr3_nt: TGTGCCAGCTCACTTGCGGGACAGACAAATTCACCCCTCCACTTT

j_call: TRBJ1-2
v_call: TRBV29-1
d_call: -
cdr3_aa: CSVGPVIFGGYTF
cdr3_nt: TGCAGCGTGGGCCCGGTCATATTCGGTGGCTACACCTTC

j_call: TRBJ1-5
v_call: TRBV19
d_call: -
cdr3_aa: CASSIDGWRDNQPQHF
cdr3_nt: TGTGCCAGTAGTATAGATGGATGGCGGGACAATCAGCCCCAGCACTTT

j_call: TRBJ1-1
v_call: TRBV27
d_call: -
cdr3_aa: CASSNRQAGTEAFF
cdr3_nt: TGTGCCAGCAGTAACAGACAGGCGGGCACTGAAGCTTTCTTT

j_call: TRBJ2-7
v_call: TRBV5-4
d_call: -
cdr3_aa: CAGSLAGTVYEQYF
cdr3_nt: TGTGCCGGCAGCTTGGCCGGTACAGTATACGAGCAGTACTTC

j_call: TRBJ1-5
v_call: TRBV20-1
d_call: -
cdr3_aa: CSAKGVNFNQPQHF
cdr3_nt: TGCAGTGCTAAAGGGGTGAACTTTAATCAGCCCCAGCATTTT

j_call: TRBJ2-1
v_call: TRBV29-1
d_call: -
cdr3_aa: CSVGRLGRPGASF
cdr3_nt: TGCAGCGTTGGGAGACTAGGGCGACCTGGAGCCTCATTC

j_call: TRBJ1-5
v_call: TRBV19
d_call: -
cdr3_aa: CASSRPGVQPQHF
cdr3_nt: TGTGCCAGTAGTAGGCCAGGGGTTCAGCCCCAGCATTTT

j_call: TRBJ2-1
v_call: TRBV6-5
d_call: TRBD2
cdr3_aa: CASTGAREGRNEQFF
cdr3_nt: TGTGCCAGCACCGGCGCGCGGGAGGGCCGTAATGAGCAGTTCTTC